Each of the 29 T cell receptor beta chains below was sequenced from the same sample in a study of T cells in Graves' hyperthyroidism and ophthalmopathy. Template material for amplifying TCR beta CDR3 regions consisted of RNA transcripts. RT-PCR in the first round (using the HTBI primer set) targeted the TCR CDR3. TCRdb re-called the multiplex PCR reads through MiXCR, storing one row per CDR3 protein. The sample shows approximately 640,000 distinct CDR3 sequences, under 20% of them seen only once. The sample was blood. The receptors originated from a woman aged 25-40 years with Graves' hyperthyroidism.

This clonotype was observed at least ten times. The V and J genes are TRBV5-1 and TRBJ2-7, with 8 bases matching TRBD1. V dropped 2 bases and J dropped 5; count of bases not matched to a gene: 0. Per the germline V gene, CDR1 is SGHRS and CDR2 is YFSETQ. This CDR3 comprises 12 residues. Here the CDR3 DNA reads TGCGCCAGCAGCTTACAGGGGGACGAGCAGTACTTC. It yields the protein CASSLQGDEQYF.

On this clonotype itself: A much larger clone differs from this one at a single base, so this may be a read error. The chain combines TRBV2 with TRBJ2-7, with a tentative D call TRBD2 (6 bases). Germline lookup yields CDR1 SNHLY and CDR2 FYNNEI. The CDR3 is 15 residues long. The chain's CDR3 is CTSARDGSLSYEQYF. The CDR3 coding sequence is TGTACCAGCGCTCGGGACGGGAGCCTTTCCTACGAGCAGTACTTC.

This clonotype was seen repeatedly, ten times or more. V usage is TRBV5-1 and J usage is TRBJ2-1; 7 bases match TRBD1. This CDR3 region has 15 residues. V lost 4 bases and J lost 4; bases outside the gene matches: 8. Germline CDR1 and CDR2: SGHRS and YFSETQ. The CDR3 sequence is CASSEWTGQYNEQFF. CDR3 nucleotides: TGCGCCAGCAGCGAATGGACAGGTCAATACAATGAGCAGTTCTTC. The full variable domain, with the rest looked up from reference TRBV5-1 and TRBJ2-1, is KAGVTQTPRYLIKTRGQQVTLSCSPISGHRSVSWYQQTPGQGLQFLFEYFSETQRNKGNFPGRFSGRQFSNSRSEMNVSTLELGDSALYLCASSEWTGQYNEQFFGPGTRLTVL.

This clonotype was recorded a few times. The chain joins TRBV24-1 to TRBJ2-3, with D possibly being TRBD1 (5 bases). Germline V CDR1 and CDR2: KGHDR, SFDVKD. The ends were cut back, 4 bases at V and 8 bases at J, with 9 bases in the middle. The CDR3 extends over 12 amino acids. CDR3 DNA: TGTGCCACCAGTGAACCAAGGGGTACGCAGTATTTT. It translates to CATSEPRGTQYF.

This clonotype has ten or more counts. Compared with germline, one end of the junction differs, possibly owing to a read error. The chain joins TRBV5-1 to TRBJ2-7; the D is unclear. The length of the CDR3 is 13 residues. CDR1 is SGHRS, CDR2 YFSETQ, per germline. The CDR3 bases are TGTGCCAGCAGCCTTGAGGATTCCTACGAGCAGTACTTC. It codes for CASSLEDSYEQYF.

This clonotype was seen repeatedly, ten times or more. This chain connects TRBV6-1 to TRBJ2-5; 7 positions match TRBD1. CDR1 and CDR2 (germline): MNHNS, SASEGT. The CDR3 covers 14 residues. J gave up 11 bases and V 5 bases, and 14 bases lay outside the gene matches. The CDR3 loop is CASSTPTGVRAQYF. The DNA of the CDR3 is TGTGCCAGCAGTACACCCACAGGGGTAAGAGCGCAGTACTTC.

This clonotype has more than one count but fewer than ten. The chain combines TRBV19 with TRBJ2-7, with 8 bases that match TRBD1. The CDR3 runs 16 residues. Trimming cost V 5 bases and J 4 bases; bases outside gene matches: 13. CDR1 and CDR2 from the germline V gene are LNHDA and SQIVND (reference sequence). In nucleotides, the CDR3 is TGTGCCAGTAGTTTGGATTCGGCAGGGGGCTTTTACGAGCAGTACTTC. It codes for CASSLDSAGGFYEQYF.

This clonotype was seen at least ten times. The rearrangement joins TRBV24-1 to TRBJ1-1, with D possibly being TRBD1 (6 bases). Per germline, CDR1 KGHDR and CDR2 SFDVKD. Trimming left V 10 bases short and J 3 bases short, with 14 bases between. CDR3 size: 13 residues. The CDR3 loop reads CATSQGEDTEAFF. CDR3 DNA: TGTGCCACTTCACAGGGCGAGGACACTGAAGCTTTCTTT.

This clonotype was observed many times. The CDR3 DNA follows: TGCAGTGCTAGGAGAGGGGGACAGGGGGCCGATTCACCCCTCCACTTT. It encodes CSARRGGQGADSPLHF. The chain couples TRBV20-1 to TRBJ1-6; TRBD1 matches 12 bases. Looked up from germline, CDR1 is DFQATT and CDR2 is SNEGSKA (reference sequence). Trimming cost V 3 bases and J 8 bases; bases outside gene matches: 8. The CDR3 contains 16 residues.

The chain links TRBV9 to TRBJ2-3, with unresolved D. This CDR3 has 13 amino acids. Germline CDR1 is SGDLS and CDR2 is YYNGEE. Trimming pared 0 bases from V and 2 bases from J, leaving 4 bases between. This chain's CDR3 is CASSVGTTDTQYF. In DNA form, the CDR3 reads TGTGCCAGCAGCGTAGGGACCACAGATACGCAGTATTTT.

This rearrangement joins TRBV15 to TRBJ2-7; D is uncertain. Germline V gives CDR1 LNHNV, CDR2 YYDKDF (reference sequence). The CDR3 length is 15 residues. V was pared by 0 bases and J by 0 bases, with 9 bases between. CDR3 bases: TGTGCCACCAGCAGAGATCTGGGCAGCTCCTACGAGCAGTACTTC. This encodes CATSRDLGSSYEQYF.

In this sample, this clonotype turned up a few times. The chain uses TRBV6-2 or TRBV6-3 and TRBJ2-2; D is possibly TRBD1 (5 bases). The germline gives CDR1 MNHEY, CDR2 SVGEGT. This CDR3 region has 14 residues. Between the trimmed V and J ends, which lost 8 bases and 3 bases, there was a span of 13 bases. The CDR3 loop is CASQQVPYTGELFF. For the CDR3, the DNA is TGTGCCAGCCAACAGGTCCCCTACACCGGGGAGCTGTTTTTT.

This clonotype appeared many times. The chain links TRBV2 to TRBJ1-3, with D unresolved. CDR1 is SNHLY and CDR2 is FYNNEI in the germline V gene. The germline V and J ends were trimmed by 8 bases and 2 bases, with 16 bases remaining between them. The CDR3 runs to 15 residues. The CDR3 coding sequence is TGTGCCAGCCAAGGTCTCCGAAGCGCTGGAAACACCATATATTTT. The encoded protein is CASQGLRSAGNTIYF.

This clonotype was observed many times. The chain uses TRBV6-2 or TRBV6-3 and TRBJ2-5; 8 bases align to TRBD2. Germline loops: CDR1 MNHEY, CDR2 SVGEGT. The V gene end was trimmed by 2 bases and the J gene end by 4 bases; junction bases not matched to a gene: 6. The CDR3 is 15 amino acids. As DNA, the CDR3 is TGTGCCAGCAGTTACGTAGGACTAGCCGGAGAGACCCAGTACTTC. Amino acids: CASSYVGLAGETQYF.

Worth noting for this clonotype: One end of the junction is discordant with germline, which a read error may explain. The V gene is TRBV11-2, the J gene TRBJ2-7; no firm D call. The germline V gene encodes CDR1 SGHAT and CDR2 FQNNGV. This CDR3 contains 13 residues. The CDR3 DNA reads as TGTGCCCGCAGCTTAGATGTGGGTTACGAGCAGTACTTC. It yields the protein CARSLDVGYEQYF.

This clonotype was found a few times. V and J are TRBV11-1 and TRBJ2-5, with 9 nucleotides matching TRBD1. Germline V gene lookup returns CDR1 SGHAT and CDR2 FQDESV (reference sequence). The V segment lost 4 bases and the J segment 5 bases; nucleotides outside the gene matches: 8. The CDR3 sequence is 15 residues long. The chain's CDR3 is CASSSRQGGYETQYF. The CDR3 DNA reads TGTGCCAGCAGCTCCCGACAGGGGGGCTACGAGACCCAGTACTTC.

This clonotype was seen repeatedly, ten times or more. This chain links TRBV27 with TRBJ1-5; possible D gene TRBD1, 6 bases. The germline CDR1 and CDR2 sequences are MNHEY and SMNVEV (reference sequence). The CDR3 length is 14 residues. The V end lost 3 bases, the J end lost 6 bases, and 12 bases lay between the germline ends. The CDR3 DNA reads as TGTGCCAGCAGTTTGGGGGGCTGGGGTCAGCCCCAGCATTTT. Residues: CASSLGGWGQPQHF.

This clonotype appeared many times. The chain has TRBV7-6 and TRBJ2-3, with no clear D. V was trimmed by 5 bases and J by 0 bases, leaving 9 bases between them. The CDR3 runs to 14 residues. CDR1 and CDR2 from the germline V gene are SGHVS and FNYEAQ. Written as DNA, the CDR3 is TGTGCCAGCAGCCGAGCTCTAAGCACAGATACGCAGTATTTT. Its protein is CASSRALSTDTQYF.

This clonotype appeared many times. The rearrangement links TRBV3-1 to TRBJ1-5; the D gene is possibly TRBD1 (5 bases). V lost 3 bases, J lost 1 base, and 7 bases lay in between. Germline assignment: CDR1 LGHDT and CDR2 YNNKEL (reference sequence). CDR3 length equals 14 residues. DNA of the CDR3: TGTGCCAGCAGCCAGGGGCTAAGCAATCAGCCCCAGCATTTT. Translating it yields CASSQGLSNQPQHF.

The sample holds a few counts of this clonotype. This may arise from a read error, as a much more abundant clone is one base away. The chain joins TRBV28 to TRBJ2-7, with 7 bases that match TRBD1. This CDR3 contains 14 residues. The V gene's germline CDR1 is MDHEN and CDR2 SYDVKM. J gave up 5 bases and V 4 bases, and 8 bases lay outside the gene matches. The CDR3 nucleotides read TGTGCCAGCAGTTCGGGGACAGATTCGCACGAGCAGTACTTC. It encodes CASSSGTDSHEQYF.

This clonotype was seen a handful of times. This chain joins TRBV2 and TRBJ2-2, with D possibly TRBD1 on 6 matching bases. CDR1 is SNHLY and CDR2 is FYNNEI in the germline V gene. The CDR3 totals 17 residues. Trimming took 6 bases from V and 4 from J, leaving 21 bases between them. CDR3 region: CASSRSSSTGSTGELFF. For the CDR3, the DNA is TGTGCCAGCAGCCGCTCATCATCAACAGGGAGCACCGGGGAGCTGTTTTTT.

This clonotype has a count of ten or more. This rearrangement joins TRBV7-2 to TRBJ2-1; a weak D match, TRBD1 (5 bases). Germline CDR1 and CDR2: SGHTA and FQGNSA. CDR3 length: 13 residues. Trimming shortened V by 3 bases and J by 3 bases, and 6 bases separated the two germline ends. CDR3 sequence (DNA): TGTGCCAGCAGCTTCAGGGTCTACAATGAGCAGTTCTTC. Translation: CASSFRVYNEQFF.

V usage is TRBV25-1 and J usage is TRBJ1-4; D may be TRBD1 (5 bases). This CDR3 has 16 amino acids. V lost 8 bases, J lost 4 bases, and 20 bases lay in between. Germline CDR1 is MGHDK and CDR2 is SYGVNS. The CDR3 DNA sequence: TGTGCCAGCCTTGCCATGACCGGGACGGGTAATGAAAAACTGTTTTTT. Encoded protein: CASLAMTGTGNEKLFF.

The CDR3 nucleotides are TGTGCCAGCAGCTCCATGGGGGGTCCAGATACGCAGTATTTT. Encoded protein: CASSSMGGPDTQYF. The genes are TRBV7-3 and TRBJ2-3; D may be TRBD2 (6 bases). This CDR3 contains 14 residues. The V end lost 4 bases, the J end lost 4 bases, and 12 bases lay between the germline ends. Germline-derived CDR1 and CDR2 are SGHTA and FQGTGA. Variable domain in full (rest from reference TRBV7-3 and TRBJ2-3): GAGVSQTPSNKVTEKGKYVELRCDPISGHTALYWYRQSLGQGPEFLIYFQGTGAADDSGLPNDRFFAVRPEGSVSTLKIQRTERGDSAVYLCASSSMGGPDTQYFGPGTRLTVL.

The chain employs TRBV7-8 and TRBJ2-1; perhaps TRBD2 as D (6 bases). The CDR3 loop spans 16 amino acids. Germline CDR1 and CDR2: SGHVS and FQNEAQ. V was trimmed by 1 base and J by 12 bases, leaving 22 bases between them. The CDR3 here is CASSLVTAGPGMGQFF. The CDR3 coding sequence is TGTGCCAGCAGCTTAGTCACTGCGGGACCGGGGATGGGGCAGTTCTTC.

In its sample, this clonotype was seen many times. The chain joins TRBV30 to TRBJ2-3; 10 bases are shared with TRBD2. With V trimmed by 0 bases and J by 2 bases, 5 bases remained unmatched. Germline V gene sequence: CDR1 GTSNPN, CDR2 SVGIG (reference sequence). The CDR3 has 16 residues. DNA of the CDR3: TGTGCCTGGAGTGTCTGGACTAGCGGATCCACAGATACGCAGTATTTT. It specifies CAWSVWTSGSTDTQYF.

J is TRBJ1-4 and V is TRBV3-1; the D is unclear. This CDR3 is 14 amino acids long. With 1 base removed from V and 5 bases from J, the gap between germline ends came to 8 bases. Germline CDR1 LGHDT, CDR2 YNNKEL (reference sequence). The CDR3, as DNA: TGTGCCAGCAGCCAAGTAGGAACAAATGAAAAACTGTTTTTT. This sequence encodes CASSQVGTNEKLFF.

This clonotype was observed at least ten times. The rearrangement uses TRBV28 and TRBJ2-7; D ambiguous. V was pared by 3 bases and J by 5 bases, with 20 bases between. This CDR3 has 16 residues. In germline, CDR1 is MDHEN, CDR2 SYDVKM. Here the CDR3 DNA reads TGTGCCAGCAGTTTCGGACGTGGTGTAAATTTCCACGAGCAGTACTTC. Amino acids: CASSFGRGVNFHEQYF.

In its sample, this clonotype was seen many times. Written as DNA, the CDR3 is TGTGCCTGGAGTGTTACCGTGAACACTGAAGCTTTCTTT. Residues: CAWSVTVNTEAFF. V is TRBV30 and J is TRBJ1-1, with D unclear. V dropped 0 bases and J dropped 0 bases, with 5 bases sitting between them. CDR3 length equals 13 residues. CDR1 is GTSNPN and CDR2 is SVGIG in the germline V gene (reference sequence).